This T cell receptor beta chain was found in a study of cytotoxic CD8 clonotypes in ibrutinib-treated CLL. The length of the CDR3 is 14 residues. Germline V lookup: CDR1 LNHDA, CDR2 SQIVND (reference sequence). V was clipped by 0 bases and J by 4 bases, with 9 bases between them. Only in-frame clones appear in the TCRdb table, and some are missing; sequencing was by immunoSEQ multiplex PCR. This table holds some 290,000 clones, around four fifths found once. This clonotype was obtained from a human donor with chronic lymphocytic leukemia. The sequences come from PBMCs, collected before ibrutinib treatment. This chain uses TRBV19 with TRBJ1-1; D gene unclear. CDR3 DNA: TGTGCCAGTAGTATAGACAGTTGGGGCACTGAAGCTTTCTTT. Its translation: CASSIDSWGTEAFF.